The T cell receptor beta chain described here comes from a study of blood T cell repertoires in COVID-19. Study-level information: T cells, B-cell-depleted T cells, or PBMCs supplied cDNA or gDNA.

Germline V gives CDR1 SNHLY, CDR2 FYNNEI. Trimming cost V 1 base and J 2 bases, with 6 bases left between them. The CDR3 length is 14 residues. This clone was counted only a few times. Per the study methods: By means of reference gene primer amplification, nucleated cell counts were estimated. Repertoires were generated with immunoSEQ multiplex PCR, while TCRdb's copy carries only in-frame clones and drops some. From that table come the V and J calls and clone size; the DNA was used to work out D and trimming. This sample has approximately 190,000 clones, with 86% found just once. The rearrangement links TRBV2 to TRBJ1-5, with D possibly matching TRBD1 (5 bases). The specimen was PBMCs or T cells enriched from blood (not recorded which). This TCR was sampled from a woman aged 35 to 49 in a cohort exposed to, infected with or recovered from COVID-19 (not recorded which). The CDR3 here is CASSEGGGNQPQHF. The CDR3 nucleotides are TGTGCCAGCAGTGAAGGGGGGGGCAATCAGCCCCAGCATTTT. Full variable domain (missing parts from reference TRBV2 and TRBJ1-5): EPEVTQTPSHQVTQMGQEVILRCVPISNHLYFYWYRQILGQKVEFLVSFYNNEISEKSEIFDDQFSVERPDGSNFTLKIRSTKLEDSAMYFCASSEGGGNQPQHFGDGTRLSIL.